Listed below are T cell receptor beta chains from one sample, sequenced in a study of T-cell memory formation after mild COVID-19. TCRdb reanalysed the 5' RACE reads using MiXCR and keeps one entry per CDR3 protein. The sample has 250,000 to 350,000 distinct CDR3 sequences; approximately 19% are singletons. Material: PBMCs or a T cell subset sorted from them (not recorded which). The origin of the receptors is a man aged 18 to 30 who had mild COVID-19 (a few samples of this study predate the infection). Cell type and time point are not known. CDR3s include the opening cysteine and the closing phenylalanine or tryptophan. The order of the fields is clone size, J gene, V gene, D gene, CDR3 protein, CDR3 DNA. D genes are given only for firm matches. The listing skips clone size in some rows; elsewhere it reads once, few, many or a size class.

clone size: few
J gene: TRBJ1-1
V gene: TRBV7-6
D gene: TRBD1
CDR3 protein: CASSFTGGGNTEAFF
CDR3 DNA: TGTGCCAGCAGCTTCACAGGGGGCGGAAACACTGAAGCTTTCTTT

clone size: few
J gene: TRBJ2-3
V gene: TRBV20-1
D gene: -
CDR3 protein: CSVQVFTDTQYF
CDR3 DNA: TGCAGTGTTCAGGTGTTCACAGATACGCAGTATTTT

clone size: -
J gene: TRBJ2-7
V gene: TRBV7-9
D gene: TRBD1
CDR3 protein: CASSPRGTGGSSEQYF
CDR3 DNA: TGTGCCAGCAGCCCCCGGGGGACAGGGGGCTCCTCCGAGCAGTACTTC

clone size: few
J gene: TRBJ2-2
V gene: TRBV6-5
D gene: TRBD2
CDR3 protein: CASSPSGGASGELFF
CDR3 DNA: TGTGCCAGCAGTCCTAGCGGGGGGGCTTCTGGGGAGCTGTTTTTT

clone size: few
J gene: TRBJ1-3
V gene: TRBV5-1
D gene: -
CDR3 protein: CASSLAIMDSGNTIYF
CDR3 DNA: TGCGCCAGCAGCTTGGCCATCATGGACTCTGGAAACACCATATATTTT

clone size: many
J gene: TRBJ2-2
V gene: TRBV12-3/TRBV12-4
D gene: TRBD1
CDR3 protein: CASGQGPGELFF
CDR3 DNA: TGTGCCAGCGGACAGGGCCCCGGGGAGCTGTTTTTT

clone size: -
J gene: TRBJ2-7
V gene: TRBV5-4
D gene: -
CDR3 protein: CASSQTDAYEQYF
CDR3 DNA: TGTGCCAGCAGCCAGACTGACGCCTACGAGCAGTACTTC

clone size: few
J gene: TRBJ2-3
V gene: TRBV12-3/TRBV12-4
D gene: -
CDR3 protein: CASGDTHPYEDTQYF
CDR3 DNA: TGTGCCAGCGGGGACACCCACCCCTATGAAGATACGCAGTATTTT

clone size: -
J gene: TRBJ2-1
V gene: TRBV11-2
D gene: TRBD2
CDR3 protein: CASSFSLRGLKPGLAGGKYNEQFF
CDR3 DNA: TGTGCCAGCAGCTTCTCCCTCAGGGGACTTAAGCCGGGACTAGCGGGGGGGAAATACAATGAGCAGTTCTTC

clone size: few
J gene: TRBJ2-2
V gene: TRBV6-5
D gene: TRBD1
CDR3 protein: CASSYGTGEPGELFF
CDR3 DNA: TGTGCCAGCAGTTACGGGACAGGGGAACCGGGGGAGCTGTTTTTT

clone size: many
J gene: TRBJ2-5
V gene: TRBV29-1
D gene: TRBD2
CDR3 protein: CSGGGSQETQYF
CDR3 DNA: TGCAGCGGGGGGGGGTCACAAGAGACCCAGTACTTC

clone size: -
J gene: TRBJ2-3
V gene: TRBV7-2
D gene: -
CDR3 protein: CASSADTTGHGTQYF
CDR3 DNA: TGTGCCAGCAGCGCCGATACGACCGGACACGGTACGCAGTATTTT

clone size: -
J gene: TRBJ1-3
V gene: TRBV6-5
D gene: -
CDR3 protein: CASLGGNTIYF
CDR3 DNA: TGTGCCAGCTTAGGTGGAAACACCATATATTTT

clone size: -
J gene: TRBJ1-5
V gene: TRBV6-1
D gene: -
CDR3 protein: CASSEMYGAGNQPQHF
CDR3 DNA: TGTGCCAGCAGTGAAATGTACGGGGCTGGCAATCAGCCCCAGCATTTT

clone size: few
J gene: TRBJ2-7
V gene: TRBV7-2
D gene: -
CDR3 protein: CASSQTGGVFYEQYF
CDR3 DNA: TGTGCCAGCAGCCAGACCGGGGGAGTGTTCTACGAGCAGTACTTC

clone size: -
J gene: TRBJ2-3
V gene: TRBV4-3
D gene: -
CDR3 protein: CASSRGTRSDTQYF
CDR3 DNA: TGCGCCAGCAGCCGAGGAACTAGGTCTGATACGCAGTATTTT

clone size: few
J gene: TRBJ2-5
V gene: TRBV9
D gene: TRBD2
CDR3 protein: CASSRGRPGGETQYF
CDR3 DNA: TGTGCCAGCAGCAGGGGACGCCCGGGGGGAGAGACCCAGTACTTC

clone size: -
J gene: TRBJ2-1
V gene: TRBV7-9
D gene: -
CDR3 protein: CASSVTRFRHNEQFF
CDR3 DNA: TGTGCCAGCAGCGTAACTAGGTTCCGGCACAATGAGCAGTTCTTC

clone size: few
J gene: TRBJ2-1
V gene: TRBV4-1
D gene: TRBD1
CDR3 protein: CASNSPGTGLMSDNEQFF
CDR3 DNA: TGCGCCAGCAACTCACCGGGGACAGGGCTGATGTCAGACAATGAGCAGTTCTTC

clone size: -
J gene: TRBJ1-2
V gene: TRBV6-1
D gene: -
CDR3 protein: CASRTLPTDYYGYTF
CDR3 DNA: TGTGCCAGCAGAACTCTTCCGACAGACTACTATGGCTACACCTTC

clone size: few
J gene: TRBJ1-1
V gene: TRBV12-3/TRBV12-4
D gene: -
CDR3 protein: CATVGGGTEAFF
CDR3 DNA: TGTGCCACCGTTGGGGGGGGCACTGAAGCTTTCTTT

clone size: -
J gene: TRBJ2-7
V gene: TRBV5-1
D gene: TRBD1
CDR3 protein: CASSFRDRGEQYF
CDR3 DNA: TGCGCCAGCAGCTTCCGGGACAGGGGAGAGCAGTACTTC

clone size: -
J gene: TRBJ1-5
V gene: TRBV7-8
D gene: -
CDR3 protein: CASSRTVNQPQHF
CDR3 DNA: TGTGCCAGCAGCCGGACCGTTAATCAGCCCCAGCATTTT

clone size: few
J gene: TRBJ1-1
V gene: TRBV6-4
D gene: -
CDR3 protein: CASSDPLGDLNTEAFF
CDR3 DNA: TGTGCCAGCAGTGACCCACTAGGGGATTTGAACACTGAAGCTTTCTTT

clone size: few
J gene: TRBJ2-1
V gene: TRBV12-3/TRBV12-4
D gene: TRBD2
CDR3 protein: CASSLAQRGQFF
CDR3 DNA: TGTGCCAGCAGTTTAGCCCAGCGGGGGCAGTTCTTC

clone size: few
J gene: TRBJ2-2
V gene: TRBV4-1
D gene: TRBD1
CDR3 protein: CASSQGQGTNTGELFF
CDR3 DNA: TGCGCCAGCAGCCAAGGACAGGGAACGAACACCGGGGAGCTGTTTTTT

clone size: few
J gene: TRBJ1-1
V gene: TRBV12-3/TRBV12-4
D gene: -
CDR3 protein: CASSLGPQGFTEAFF
CDR3 DNA: TGTGCCAGCAGTTTAGGCCCCCAGGGGTTCACTGAAGCTTTCTTT

clone size: -
J gene: TRBJ2-5
V gene: TRBV6-2/TRBV6-3
D gene: -
CDR3 protein: CASSYSRQRQETQYF
CDR3 DNA: TGTGCCAGCAGTTACTCGAGACAGCGCCAAGAGACCCAGTACTTC

clone size: few
J gene: TRBJ2-3
V gene: TRBV7-2
D gene: TRBD2
CDR3 protein: CASSLRMGSGGWGNTQYF
CDR3 DNA: TGTGCCAGCAGCTTAAGGATGGGTAGCGGGGGATGGGGGAATACGCAGTATTTT

clone size: few
J gene: TRBJ2-1
V gene: TRBV12-3/TRBV12-4
D gene: TRBD2
CDR3 protein: CASSAPLAGGPREQFF
CDR3 DNA: TGTGCCAGCAGTGCCCCGCTAGCGGGGGGGCCTAGGGAGCAGTTCTTC

clone size: few
J gene: TRBJ1-1
V gene: TRBV6-1
D gene: -
CDR3 protein: CASSVDRDIEAFF
CDR3 DNA: TGTGCCAGCAGCGTTGACCGGGACATTGAAGCTTTCTTT

clone size: few
J gene: TRBJ2-5
V gene: TRBV7-2
D gene: TRBD1
CDR3 protein: CASSRRDRQETQYF
CDR3 DNA: TGTGCCAGCAGCCGCCGGGACAGACAAGAGACCCAGTACTTC

clone size: few
J gene: TRBJ2-7
V gene: TRBV19
D gene: TRBD1
CDR3 protein: CASRATGGYEQYF
CDR3 DNA: TGTGCCAGTAGAGCGACAGGGGGTTACGAGCAGTACTTC

clone size: few
J gene: TRBJ2-3
V gene: TRBV7-6
D gene: -
CDR3 protein: CASSLARGGPPDTQYF
CDR3 DNA: TGTGCCAGCAGCTTAGCCCGCGGGGGCCCCCCAGATACGCAGTATTTT

clone size: once
J gene: TRBJ2-1
V gene: TRBV11-2
D gene: TRBD2
CDR3 protein: CASSLVWGGDEQFF
CDR3 DNA: TGTGCCAGCAGCTTAGTTTGGGGAGGGGATGAGCAGTTCTTC

clone size: few
J gene: TRBJ1-1
V gene: TRBV28
D gene: -
CDR3 protein: CASSNPGGTEAFF
CDR3 DNA: TGTGCCAGCAGTAACCCCGGGGGAACTGAAGCTTTCTTT

clone size: -
J gene: TRBJ2-3
V gene: TRBV30
D gene: TRBD1
CDR3 protein: CASSVTGGQTDTQYF
CDR3 DNA: TGTGCCTCGAGCGTGACAGGGGGCCAGACAGATACGCAGTATTTT

clone size: -
J gene: TRBJ2-7
V gene: TRBV2
D gene: -
CDR3 protein: CASSPGPPYEQYF
CDR3 DNA: TGTGCCAGCAGCCCGGGACCCCCCTACGAGCAGTACTTC

clone size: -
J gene: TRBJ2-5
V gene: TRBV2
D gene: -
CDR3 protein: CASTGEEETQYF
CDR3 DNA: TGTGCCAGCACGGGGGAGGAAGAGACCCAGTACTTC

clone size: -
J gene: TRBJ1-6
V gene: TRBV4-1
D gene: -
CDR3 protein: CASSQTGGRNSPLHF
CDR3 DNA: TGCGCCAGCAGCCAAACCGGGGGACGGAATTCACCCCTCCACTTT

clone size: -
J gene: TRBJ1-1
V gene: TRBV9
D gene: -
CDR3 protein: CASSSRGSLNTEAFF
CDR3 DNA: TGTGCCAGCAGCTCGAGAGGCAGCTTGAACACTGAAGCTTTCTTT

clone size: few
J gene: TRBJ2-5
V gene: TRBV5-1
D gene: -
CDR3 protein: CASSVGVGETQYF
CDR3 DNA: TGCGCCAGCAGCGTGGGGGTAGGAGAGACCCAGTACTTC

clone size: -
J gene: TRBJ1-4
V gene: TRBV5-4
D gene: TRBD1
CDR3 protein: CASSLAPGQVNEKLFF
CDR3 DNA: TGTGCCAGCAGCTTGGCCCCCGGACAGGTTAATGAAAAACTGTTTTTT

clone size: -
J gene: TRBJ1-1
V gene: TRBV4-1
D gene: -
CDR3 protein: CASSQVQLTEAFF
CDR3 DNA: TGCGCCAGCAGCCAAGTACAGCTCACTGAAGCTTTCTTT

clone size: -
J gene: TRBJ1-5
V gene: TRBV5-5
D gene: -
CDR3 protein: CASSSQGQPQHF
CDR3 DNA: TGTGCCAGCAGCTCGCAGGGACAGCCCCAGCATTTT

clone size: few
J gene: TRBJ2-7
V gene: TRBV5-1
D gene: -
CDR3 protein: CASSPDRNTYEQYF
CDR3 DNA: TGCGCCAGCAGCCCCGACAGGAATACCTACGAGCAGTACTTC

clone size: once
J gene: TRBJ1-4
V gene: TRBV6-2/TRBV6-3
D gene: -
CDR3 protein: CASSYVNNEKLFF
CDR3 DNA: TGTGCCAGCAGTTACGTGAATAATGAAAAACTGTTTTTT

clone size: few
J gene: TRBJ2-3
V gene: TRBV28
D gene: TRBD2
CDR3 protein: CASSLRGATDTQYF
CDR3 DNA: TGTGCCAGCAGTTTGCGGGGGGCCACAGATACGCAGTATTTT

clone size: few
J gene: TRBJ2-1
V gene: TRBV4-3
D gene: -
CDR3 protein: CASSQSGGRYNEQFF
CDR3 DNA: TGCGCCAGCAGCCAATCGGGGGGCAGGTACAATGAGCAGTTCTTC

clone size: few
J gene: TRBJ2-3
V gene: TRBV5-1
D gene: -
CDR3 protein: CASSLDRRDTQYF
CDR3 DNA: TGCGCCAGCAGCTTGGATAGACGCGATACGCAGTATTTT

clone size: -
J gene: TRBJ1-1
V gene: TRBV7-9
D gene: TRBD1
CDR3 protein: CASSPWDRNTEAFF
CDR3 DNA: TGTGCCAGCAGCCCTTGGGACAGAAACACTGAAGCTTTCTTT

clone size: -
J gene: TRBJ2-2
V gene: TRBV27
D gene: -
CDR3 protein: CASSFKANTGELFF
CDR3 DNA: TGTGCCAGCAGTTTTAAGGCGAACACCGGGGAGCTGTTTTTT

clone size: -
J gene: TRBJ1-2
V gene: TRBV4-1
D gene: -
CDR3 protein: CASSHEPGVYGYTF
CDR3 DNA: TGCGCCAGCAGCCACGAGCCGGGGGTCTATGGCTACACCTTC

clone size: few
J gene: TRBJ2-2
V gene: TRBV11-1
D gene: TRBD2
CDR3 protein: CASSSSGGKDTGELFF
CDR3 DNA: TGTGCCAGCAGCTCTAGCGGGGGGAAAGACACCGGGGAGCTGTTTTTT

clone size: -
J gene: TRBJ2-3
V gene: TRBV20-1
D gene: -
CDR3 protein: CSARAPTVDTQYF
CDR3 DNA: TGCAGTGCTAGGGCCCCCACGGTAGATACGCAGTATTTT

clone size: -
J gene: TRBJ2-3
V gene: TRBV7-9
D gene: -
CDR3 protein: CASTTSADTQYF
CDR3 DNA: TGTGCCAGCACCACCTCCGCAGATACGCAGTATTTT

clone size: many
J gene: TRBJ1-2
V gene: TRBV9
D gene: TRBD1
CDR3 protein: CASSAWTGRGYTF
CDR3 DNA: TGTGCCAGCAGCGCTTGGACAGGGAGAGGCTACACCTTC

clone size: -
J gene: TRBJ2-5
V gene: TRBV7-9
D gene: -
CDR3 protein: CASSSPGFEETQYF
CDR3 DNA: TGTGCCAGCAGCTCCCCAGGGTTCGAAGAGACCCAGTACTTC

clone size: few
J gene: TRBJ2-3
V gene: TRBV19
D gene: -
CDR3 protein: CASQGGRLPTDTQYF
CDR3 DNA: TGTGCCAGCCAGGGGGGAAGACTCCCCACAGATACGCAGTATTTT

clone size: -
J gene: TRBJ1-1
V gene: TRBV12-3/TRBV12-4
D gene: -
CDR3 protein: CASSLQSGTTEAFF
CDR3 DNA: TGTGCCAGCAGTTTGCAGTCAGGGACCACTGAAGCTTTCTTT